This T cell receptor (beta chain) was retrieved from a study of early stage breast cancer tumors. Broader study findings: Tumor and normal breast were distinguished via blood comparison in about 90% of the 16 patients. Tumors had approximately 2.5-fold higher T cell density than normal breast.

Trimming cost V 6 bases and J 2 bases, with 11 bases left between them. CDR1 is MDHEN and CDR2 is SYDVKM in the germline V gene. The CDR3 consists of 14 residues. Libraries were prepared by immunoSEQ multiplex PCR; TCRdb keeps only in-frame clonotypes and omits some of them. This sample carries 50,000 to 65,000 clones, 60% to 85% of them seen once, and the ten largest clones take about 3.7%. Points on this clone: Its antigen is currently unknown.

Sequenced material: blood. The TCR comes from a person aged 25-39 years with breast cancer. The chain joins TRBV28 to TRBJ1-5, with no clear D. CDR3 coding DNA: TGTGCCAGCAGGTGGATATTGGGCAATCAGCCCCAGCATTTT. As protein: CASRWILGNQPQHF.